One sample yielded the 28 T cell receptor beta chains listed below, sequenced in a study of cytomegalovirus exposure and HLA in healthy donors. The PCR used 60 Vbeta and 13 Jbeta primers. This table comes from immunoSEQ multiplex PCR, and its TCRdb copy is limited to in-frame clones, with some not included. The sample has tens of thousands of clones, 84% seen once. The sequenced sample was PBMCs. The receptors derive from a woman aged 50 to 60 in good health and CMV-seronegative.

A few counts support this clone. The CDR3 loop reads CASTVGGAINEQFF. In DNA, the CDR3 is TGTGCCAGCACGGTCGGGGGGGCCATTAATGAGCAGTTCTTC. This chain joins TRBV6-1 and TRBJ2-1; 8 bases fit TRBD2. The CDR3 has 14 amino acids. Germline V CDR1 and CDR2: MNHNS, SASEGT. V shed 7 bases, J shed 7 bases, and the junction held 9 bases outside the gene matches.

The chain uses TRBV7-9 and TRBJ1-1; D unresolved. Germline CDR1 reads SEHNR; CDR2 reads FQNEAQ (reference sequence). Trimming left V 5 bases short and J 7 bases short, with 8 bases between. CDR3 length: 11 amino acids. CDR3 coding DNA: TGTGCCAGCAGCCTTGTCGGTGAAGCTTTCTTT. This encodes CASSLVGEAFF.

The rearrangement links TRBV5-1 to TRBJ1-2; the match to TRBD1 covers 7 bases. CDR3 length equals 13 residues. Germline V gene sequence: CDR1 SGHRS, CDR2 YFSETQ. With 4 bases clipped from V and 3 bases from J, the junction kept 3 bases outside the gene matches. The CDR3 loop reads CASSPGQDYGYTF. The CDR3 nucleotides read TGCGCCAGCAGCCCCGGACAGGACTATGGCTACACCTTC.

V and J are TRBV7-2 and TRBJ2-2; D possibly corresponds to TRBD1 (5 bases). Germline CDR1 SGHTA, CDR2 FQGNSA. The CDR3 runs 17 residues. V was trimmed by 1 base and J by 3 bases, leaving 15 bases between them. In nucleotides, the CDR3 is TGTGCCAGCAGCTTAGTGGGGCCACCCGATTACACCGGGGAGCTGTTTTTT. Its protein is CASSLVGPPDYTGELFF. The full variable domain, rest sourced from reference TRBV7-2 and TRBJ2-2, is GAGVSQSPSNKVTEKGKDVELRCDPISGHTALYWYRQSLGQGLEFLIYFQGNSAPDKSGLPSDRFSAERTGGSVSTLTIQRTQQEDSAVYLCASSLVGPPDYTGELFFGEGSRLTVL.

J is TRBJ2-5 and V is TRBV6-4; TRBD1 aligns across 9 bases. The assigned J gene may be wrong: the sequence end matches TRBJ2-7 better. The V gene's germline CDR1 is MRHNA and CDR2 SNTAGT. The CDR3 runs 19 residues. The CDR3 DNA is TGTGCCAGCAGTGACAAAGTTAGGAGGACAGGGGTTAGGACCTACGAGCAGTACTTC. Translating it yields CASSDKVRRTGVRTYEQYF.

This rearrangement joins TRBV4-2 to TRBJ2-5; D perhaps matches TRBD1 (6 bases). Germline V gives CDR1 LGHNA, CDR2 YNFKEQ. The length of the CDR3 is 16 residues. The ends were cut back, 4 bases at V and 5 bases at J, with 20 bases in the middle. CDR3 amino acids: CASSPGEQEATETQYF. Here the CDR3 DNA reads TGTGCCAGCAGCCCAGGGGAGCAGGAAGCAACTGAGACCCAGTACTTC.

V usage is TRBV28 and J usage is TRBJ2-7; tentative D call: TRBD1 (7 bases). Trimming shortened V by 8 bases and J by 4 bases, and 27 bases separated the two germline ends. CDR1 and CDR2 (germline): MDHEN, SYDVKM. The CDR3 runs to 17 residues. The CDR3 coding sequence is TGTGCCAGCGACCGCGGGACAGCAAAGAGGTCTAGGTACGAGCAGTACTTC. Its protein product is CASDRGTAKRSRYEQYF.

Written as DNA, the CDR3 is TGTGCCAGCAGCCAAACAGGGGGTTACGGCTACACCTTC. This translates into CASSQTGGYGYTF. The chain uses TRBV14 and TRBJ1-2, with 8 bases lining up with TRBD1. V was clipped by 2 bases and J by 8 bases; unmatched bases: 4. Germline values: CDR1 SGHDN, CDR2 FVKESK. The CDR3 length is 13 residues.

This chain connects TRBV7-2 to TRBJ2-2; 7 nucleotides align to TRBD2. This CDR3 has 17 residues. Trimming at V came to 5 bases and at J to 6 bases, leaving 15 bases not matched to a gene. The V gene's germline CDR1 is SGHTA and CDR2 FQGNSA. CDR3 sequence reads: CASSALRGSGGAGELFF. In nucleotides, the CDR3 is TGTGCCAGCAGCGCCCTACGCGGGAGCGGTGGGGCCGGGGAGCTGTTTTTT. The complete variable domain, with remaining parts taken from reference TRBV7-2 and TRBJ2-2, reads GAGVSQSPSNKVTEKGKDVELRCDPISGHTALYWYRQSLGQGLEFLIYFQGNSAPDKSGLPSDRFSAERTGGSVSTLTIQRTQQEDSAVYLCASSALRGSGGAGELFFGEGSRLTVL.

V usage is TRBV5-1 and J usage is TRBJ1-2, with 7 bases fitting TRBD1. The CDR3 spans 15 residues. The V gene end was trimmed by 0 bases and the J gene end by 7 bases; junction bases not matched to a gene: 9. The germline V gene has CDR1 SGHRS and CDR2 YFSETQ. The CDR3 region is CASSLAGGTAGGYTF. The CDR3 bases are TGCGCCAGCAGCTTGGCTGGGGGGACAGCGGGTGGCTACACCTTC. Full variable domain (missing parts from reference TRBV5-1 and TRBJ1-2): KAGVTQTPRYLIKTRGQQVTLSCSPISGHRSVSWYQQTPGQGLQFLFEYFSETQRNKGNFPGRFSGRQFSNSRSEMNVSTLELGDSALYLCASSLAGGTAGGYTFGSGTRLTVV.

The CDR3 loop is CASRASEGQNSPLHF. CDR3 DNA: TGTGCCAGCAGAGCGAGCGAAGGCCAAAATTCACCCCTCCACTTT. The chain uses TRBV27 and TRBJ1-6; the D is unclear. Trimming removed 6 bases at V and 7 bases at J, with 16 bases between. Germline V gives CDR1 MNHEY, CDR2 SMNVEV (reference sequence). This CDR3 contains 15 residues.

The gene calls are TRBV5-4 and TRBJ1-1; D is unresolved. Trimming shortened V by 4 bases and J by 7 bases, and 17 bases separated the two germline ends. Looked up from germline, CDR1 is SGHNT and CDR2 is YYREEE (reference sequence). CDR3 size: 14 residues. In DNA form, the CDR3 reads TGTGCCAGCAGCCCTCCACCGTCCCGGGGTGAAGCTTTCTTT. Translated, it gives CASSPPPSRGEAFF.

The J gene is TRBJ2-7, the V gene TRBV5-4; weak D call: TRBD1 (5 bases). The ends were cut back, 4 bases at V and 5 bases at J, with 13 bases in the middle. The CDR3 loop spans 13 amino acids. CDR1 SGHNT and CDR2 YYREEE come from the germline V gene (reference sequence). CDR3 bases: TGTGCCAGCAGCCTGGGGCCCCCCGACGAGCAGTACTTC. Translating gives CASSLGPPDEQYF. Variable domain in full (rest from reference TRBV5-4 and TRBJ2-7): ETGVTQSPTHLIKTRGQQVTLRCSSQSGHNTVSWYQQALGQGPQFIFQYYREEENGRGNFPPRFSGLQFPNYSSELNVNALELDDSALYLCASSLGPPDEQYFGPGTRLTVT.

The V call is TRBV5-1, the J call TRBJ2-7; 9 bases fit TRBD1. Germline V lookup: CDR1 SGHRS, CDR2 YFSETQ. The CDR3 loop spans 16 amino acids. Trimming removed 0 bases from V and 0 bases from J; junction bases left unmatched: 4. The CDR3 DNA reads TGCGCCAGCAGCTTGGATTCACAGGGGGCCTCCTACGAGCAGTACTTC. Residues: CASSLDSQGASYEQYF.

This sequence joins TRBV6-5 and TRBJ2-2; TRBD2 is a possible D gene (6 bases). Germline V CDR1 and CDR2: MNHEY, SVGAGI. The CDR3 is made up of 14 amino acids. V lost 6 bases and J lost 6, with 14 bases in between. The CDR3 is CASSPMTGAGELFF. CDR3 coding DNA: TGTGCCAGCAGCCCGATGACGGGGGCCGGGGAGCTGTTTTTT.

V is TRBV5-1 and J is TRBJ1-2; TRBD1 aligns across 7 bases. Per germline, CDR1 SGHRS and CDR2 YFSETQ. V lost 4 bases to trimming and J lost 2 bases; unmatched junction nucleotides: 8. This CDR3 comprises 15 residues. The CDR3 DNA reads as TGCGCCAGCAGCAGCGCCGGGACAGTCAACTATGGCTACACCTTC. Amino acid sequence: CASSSAGTVNYGYTF.

The J gene is TRBJ1-4, the V gene TRBV6-5, with a possible D match to TRBD1 (5 bases). V was cut by 10 bases and J by 8 bases, with 17 bases left in between. This CDR3 region has 13 residues. CDR1 is MNHEY and CDR2 is SVGAGI in the germline V gene. CDR3 sequence reads: CATATVVREKLFF. Here the CDR3 DNA reads TGTGCCACCGCGACAGTGGTACGGGAAAAACTGTTTTTT.

V usage is TRBV4-3 and J usage is TRBJ1-2, with D unresolved. This CDR3 contains 16 residues. V dropped 0 bases and J dropped 3 bases, with 14 bases sitting between them. Germline CDR1 reads LGHNA; CDR2 reads YSLEER. The CDR3 here is CASSQDLAQRYYGYTF. The CDR3 nucleotides are TGCGCCAGCAGCCAAGATCTGGCCCAGCGATACTATGGCTACACCTTC.

V gene TRBV9 combines with J gene TRBJ1-1; 7 bases fit TRBD1. The V and J ends lost 1 base and 6 bases, in that order; junction bases with no gene match: 15. Germline loops: CDR1 SGDLS, CDR2 YYNGEE. There are 17 residues in the CDR3. The CDR3 protein is CASSVSIGEGAPAEAFF. DNA of the CDR3: TGTGCCAGCAGCGTATCCATAGGCGAGGGGGCGCCGGCTGAAGCTTTCTTT. The entire variable domain, with the rest obtained from reference TRBV9 and TRBJ1-1, is as follows: DSGVTQTPKHLITATGQRVTLRCSPRSGDLSVYWYQQSLDQGLQFLIQYYNGEERAKGNILERFSAQQFPDLHSELNLSSLELGDSALYFCASSVSIGEGAPAEAFFGQGTRLTVV.

The chain joins TRBV25-1 to TRBJ1-4; a possible D gene is TRBD1 (6 bases). The CDR3 is made up of 16 amino acids. From germline, CDR1 is MGHDK and CDR2 SYGVNS. The V and J ends lost 5 bases and 0 bases respectively, with 13 bases between them. The CDR3 DNA is TGTGCCAGCAGTACCCGACAGGCGGCAACTAATGAAAAACTGTTTTTT. As protein: CASSTRQAATNEKLFF.

The V call is TRBV20-1, the J call TRBJ2-3; maybe TRBD2 (7 bases). The CDR3 runs to 10 residues. Germline V CDR1 and CDR2: DFQATT, SNEGSKA (reference sequence). CDR3 nucleotide sequence: TGCAGCGGGGGGCGGGATACGCAGTATTTT. It specifies CSGGRDTQYF.

This chain joins TRBV5-1 and TRBJ2-3, with 9 bases that match TRBD2. V was clipped by 4 bases and J by 4 bases; unmatched bases: 16. The CDR3 has 18 residues. CDR1 and CDR2 (germline): SGHRS, YFSETQ. The CDR3 DNA reads TGCGCCAGCAGCCTGGGACGGGGGATAGCGGGAGCGGCAGATACGCAGTATTTT. The encoded protein is CASSLGRGIAGAADTQYF.

V usage is TRBV2 and J usage is TRBJ1-3; D is ambiguous. The V end lost 6 bases, the J end lost 0 bases, and 12 bases lay between the germline ends. CDR3 size: 15 residues. Germline assignment: CDR1 SNHLY and CDR2 FYNNEI. CDR3 nucleotides: TGTGCCAGCAGAACTACAACCTCCTCTGGAAACACCATATATTTT. It translates to CASRTTTSSGNTIYF. The variable domain in full, with the rest retrieved from reference TRBV2 and TRBJ1-3, is EPEVTQTPSHQVTQMGQEVILRCVPISNHLYFYWYRQILGQKVEFLVSFYNNEISEKSEIFDDQFSVERPDGSNFTLKIRSTKLEDSAMYFCASRTTTSSGNTIYFGEGSWLTVV.

The V gene is TRBV18, the J gene TRBJ2-3; D remains ambiguous. The CDR3 runs to 16 residues. The germline V gene has CDR1 KGHSH and CDR2 LQKENI. With 0 bases removed from V and 1 base from J, the gap between germline ends came to 11 bases. The chain's CDR3 is CASSPPGYEGTDTQYF. The CDR3 nucleotides are TGTGCCAGCTCACCACCCGGTTACGAGGGCACAGATACGCAGTATTTT.

A few counts support this clone. The rearrangement links TRBV5-1 to TRBJ2-7, with 9 nucleotides matching TRBD1. This CDR3 region has 14 residues. Germline-derived CDR1 and CDR2 are SGHRS and YFSETQ. V lost 4 bases to trimming and J lost 5 bases; unmatched junction nucleotides: 7. The CDR3 bases are TGCGCCAGCAGCCCGGTGGGACAGGGCCACGAGCAGTACGTC. Amino acid sequence: CASSPVGQGHEQYV.

Of note for this clone: Additional DNA sequences in this sample encode the identical CDR3. The J gene is TRBJ2-5, the V gene TRBV30, with TRBD2 identical over 7 bases. Per germline, CDR1 GTSNPN and CDR2 SVGIG (reference sequence). The CDR3 has 15 residues. The V segment lost 4 bases and the J segment 1 base; nucleotides outside the gene matches: 9. The CDR3 reads CAWTSGGVIQETQYF. DNA for the CDR3: TGTGCCTGGACTAGCGGAGGGGTAATCCAAGAGACCCAGTACTTC.

The chain has TRBV5-1 and TRBJ1-4, with TRBD1 identical over 7 bases. V lost 0 bases to trimming and J lost 5 bases; unmatched junction nucleotides: 4. The CDR3 length is 15 residues. Germline V lookup: CDR1 SGHRS, CDR2 YFSETQ. The CDR3 loop is CASSLVGQVNEKLFF. The CDR3 coding sequence is TGCGCCAGCAGCTTGGTAGGACAGGTGAATGAAAAACTGTTTTTT.

The V and J genes are TRBV5-1 and TRBJ1-5; D not resolved. Germline V gene lookup returns CDR1 SGHRS and CDR2 YFSETQ. Deletions cut 2 bases from V and 2 bases from J, with 5 bases between. The CDR3 contains 13 residues. The CDR3 spells CASSFGGNQPQHF. The CDR3 DNA sequence: TGCGCCAGCAGCTTCGGTGGCAATCAGCCCCAGCATTTT.